This T cell receptor (beta chain) was documented in a study of T cells in Graves' hyperthyroidism and ophthalmopathy (dated by TCRdb to between 2018 and 2020). Regarding the complete study: Peripheral blood was sampled at the time of initial diagnosis, prior to any treatment. A discovery cohort of around 100 patients, 43 with Graves' ophthalmopathy and over 55 with stable Graves' hyperthyroidism, was used to find distinguishing TCR V-J signatures. Prospective prediction of ophthalmopathy was tested in an independent validation cohort of fewer than 20 hyperthyroidism patients and 17 patients who later progressed to ophthalmopathy. The roughly 91 discovery patients were randomly split 7:3 into training and test sets. Thyroid tissue and blood T-cell repertoires from six Graves' hyperthyroidism patients were also compared in the study. Following sampling, methimazole starting at 30 mg daily was given to hyperthyroidism patients, and high-dose intravenous methylprednisolone was given to ophthalmopathy patients. The paper describes TCR Vbeta CDR3 sequencing of more than 120 peripheral blood samples, made up of 40 to 45 ophthalmopathy patients, roughly 72 hyperthyroidism patients and some 17 progressor patients.

Moderately to severely active disease, a Clinical Activity Score of at least 3, a NOSPECS grade of at least 4, and a duration under 3 months were present in ophthalmopathy patients. Any patient with an uncontrolled infection, another autoimmune disease, pregnancy or lactation was excluded. Clinical symptoms, serum thyroxine and TRAb, thyroid ultrasound, and orbital computed tomography formed the basis for the diagnoses. Ficoll-Paque density gradient centrifugation was used to isolate PBMCs from 8 to 10 ml of fresh peripheral blood. Total RNA was extracted with Trizol reagent, and quality was checked on an Agilent 2100 Bioanalyzer. V and J are truncated by 0 bases and 2 bases respectively, leaving an intervening sequence of 8 bases. From the cysteine up to the phenylalanine, the CDR3 has a length of 15 residues. The DNA shown is the 45-base CDR3, in frame from base 1. The germline V gene gives CDR1 as MNHEY and CDR2 as SVGAGI.

Overall results and qualifications from the work: In validation, the model predicted progression to ophthalmopathy with around 71% sensitivity and approximately 78% specificity, a median of about 6 months before onset. A model built on a 13 V-J signature distinguished ophthalmopathy from stable hyperthyroidism, reaching around 88% sensitivity and 81.08% specificity in cross-validation and 80%/75% in testing. Sample size was not statistically predetermined, and investigators were not blinded to group allocation. Most expanded thyroid clonotypes (frequency above 0.001) were also detected in blood, a finding suggesting that blood repertoires may reflect thyroid immune responses.

This clonotype has ten or more counts. Its antigen is still unknown. The record has no base qualities; no much larger clone is one base away. The TCR beta CDR3 regions were amplified from RNA transcripts. For the first round of RT-PCR on the TCR CDR3, the HTBI primer set was used together with the Qiagen OneStep RT-PCR kit. Libraries were constructed in a second round of multiplex PCR, after which size selection and purification were carried out. The libraries were sequenced on an Illumina HiSeq2000 using paired-end 100 bp reads. On the study's bioinformatics: SOAPnuke was used to process the raw data, removing reads that contained adapters or uncalled bases, had a mean Phred below 15, or lacked an exact match to the constant primer or identifier. COPE v1.2.5 was used to merge the high-quality paired reads, and each unique nucleotide sequence was defined as a clonotype. MiTCR v1.1 was used to align clonotypes to the IMGT TRBV, TRBD and TRBJ reference segments. Only V-J combinations with frequency above 0.0001, covering 99% to 99.2% of repertoires, were analysed. The TCS score was defined as F50 (clonal expansion) divided by E x V (chaos), with BLOSUM62-based TCRdist calculated between CDR3 peptides within each V-J. Welch's t-statistics and random forest reduced roughly 500 V-J features to 13, which were used in a naive Bayes classifier (R e1071). The Morisita-Horn index was used to measure how similar the thyroid and blood repertoires were. TCRdb reran the public reads through fastp at Q25 and MiXCR, keeping productive beta chains. Rows with a matching CDR3 protein are joined into one entry that keeps the most common DNA and genes. The V and J calls reflect TCRdb's pipeline rather than the authors' work. Recorded for this sample are approximately 600,000 distinct CDR3 sequences; roughly 15% of them occurred a single time. The top ten hold 3.5% to 4.5% of the sample.

The TCR sequence derives from a woman in her 40s with Graves' ophthalmopathy. The chain links TRBV6-5 with TRBJ1-5, with no confident D gene call. Sequencing was carried out using blood. The sequenced DNA is TGTGCCAGCAGTTACTCGATCGGTGGCAATCAGCCCCAGCATTTT. The translation is CASSYSIGGNQPQHF.